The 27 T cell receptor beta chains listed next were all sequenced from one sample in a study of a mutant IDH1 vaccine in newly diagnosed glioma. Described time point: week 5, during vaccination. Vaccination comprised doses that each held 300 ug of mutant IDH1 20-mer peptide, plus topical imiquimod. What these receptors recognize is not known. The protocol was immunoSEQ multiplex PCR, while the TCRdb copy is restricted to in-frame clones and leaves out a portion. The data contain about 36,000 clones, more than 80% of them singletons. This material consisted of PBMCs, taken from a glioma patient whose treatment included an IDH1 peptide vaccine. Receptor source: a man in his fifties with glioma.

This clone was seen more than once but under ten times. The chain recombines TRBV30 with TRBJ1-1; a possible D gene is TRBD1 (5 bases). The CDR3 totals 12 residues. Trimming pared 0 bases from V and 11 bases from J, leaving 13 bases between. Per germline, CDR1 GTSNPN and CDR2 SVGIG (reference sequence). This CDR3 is CAWSVGRGRAFF. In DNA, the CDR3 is TGTGCCTGGAGTGTAGGGAGGGGTCGGGCTTTCTTT.

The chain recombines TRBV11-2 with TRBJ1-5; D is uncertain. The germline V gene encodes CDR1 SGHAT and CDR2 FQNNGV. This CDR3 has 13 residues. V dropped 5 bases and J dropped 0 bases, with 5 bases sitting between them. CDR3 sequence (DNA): TGTGCCAGCAGCCTAAGTAGCAATCAGCCCCAGCATTTT. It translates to CASSLSSNQPQHF.

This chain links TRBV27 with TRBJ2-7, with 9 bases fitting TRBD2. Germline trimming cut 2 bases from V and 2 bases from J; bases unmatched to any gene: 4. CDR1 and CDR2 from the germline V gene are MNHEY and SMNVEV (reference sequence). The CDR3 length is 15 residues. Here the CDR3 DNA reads TGTGCCAGCAGTTTAAGACTAGCGGTTGCCTACGAGCAGTACTTC. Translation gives CASSLRLAVAYEQYF.

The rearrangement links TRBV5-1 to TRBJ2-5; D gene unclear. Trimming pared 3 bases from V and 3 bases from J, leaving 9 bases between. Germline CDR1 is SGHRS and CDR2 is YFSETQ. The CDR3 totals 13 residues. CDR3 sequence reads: CASSSGWKETQYF. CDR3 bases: TGCGCCAGCAGCTCCGGGTGGAAAGAGACCCAGTACTTC.

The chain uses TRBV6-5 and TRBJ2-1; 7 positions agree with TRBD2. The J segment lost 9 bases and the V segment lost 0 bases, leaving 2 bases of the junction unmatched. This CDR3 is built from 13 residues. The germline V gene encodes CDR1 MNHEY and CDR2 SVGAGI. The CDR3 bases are TGTGCCAGCAGTTACTCGGGAGGGGTTGAGCAGTTCTTC. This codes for CASSYSGGVEQFF.

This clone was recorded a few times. CDR3 sequence reads: CASRDYNEQFF. The DNA of the CDR3 is TGTGCCAGCCGAGACTACAATGAGCAGTTCTTC. The chain carries TRBV11-3 and TRBJ2-1; D unresolved. The germline V and J ends were trimmed by 8 bases and 3 bases, with 5 bases remaining between them. Per germline, CDR1 SGHNT and CDR2 YENEEA. The CDR3 length is 11 residues.

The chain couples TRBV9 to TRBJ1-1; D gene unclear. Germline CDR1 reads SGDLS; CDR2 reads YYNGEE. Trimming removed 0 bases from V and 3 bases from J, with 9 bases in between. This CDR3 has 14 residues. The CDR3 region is CASSVDSADTEAFF. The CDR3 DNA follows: TGTGCCAGCAGCGTAGACTCAGCCGACACTGAAGCTTTCTTT. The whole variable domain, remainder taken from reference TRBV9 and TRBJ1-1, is DSGVTQTPKHLITATGQRVTLRCSPRSGDLSVYWYQQSLDQGLQFLIQYYNGEERAKGNILERFSAQQFPDLHSELNLSSLELGDSALYFCASSVDSADTEAFFGQGTRLTVV.

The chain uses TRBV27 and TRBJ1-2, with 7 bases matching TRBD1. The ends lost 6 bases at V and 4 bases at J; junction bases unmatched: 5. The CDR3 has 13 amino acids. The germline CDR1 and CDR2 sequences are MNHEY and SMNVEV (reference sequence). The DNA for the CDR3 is TGTGCCAGCAGGACAGGGAGGCTCTATGGCTACACCTTC. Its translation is CASRTGRLYGYTF.

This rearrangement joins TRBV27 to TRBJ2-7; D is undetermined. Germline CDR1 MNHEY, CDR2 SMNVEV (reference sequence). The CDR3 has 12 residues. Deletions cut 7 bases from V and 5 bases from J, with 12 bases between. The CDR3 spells CASKADGHEQYF. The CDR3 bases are TGTGCCAGCAAGGCGGACGGCCACGAGCAGTACTTC.

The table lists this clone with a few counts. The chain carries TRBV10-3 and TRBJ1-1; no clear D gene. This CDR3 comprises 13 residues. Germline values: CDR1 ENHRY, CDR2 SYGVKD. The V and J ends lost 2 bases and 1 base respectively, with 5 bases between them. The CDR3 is CAISEDQNTEAFF. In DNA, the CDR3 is TGTGCCATCAGTGAGGATCAGAACACTGAAGCTTTCTTT.

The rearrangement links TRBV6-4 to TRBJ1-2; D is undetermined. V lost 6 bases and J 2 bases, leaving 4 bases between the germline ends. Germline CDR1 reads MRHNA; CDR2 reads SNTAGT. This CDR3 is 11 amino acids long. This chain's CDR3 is CASSDNYGYTF. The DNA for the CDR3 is TGTGCCAGCAGCGACAACTATGGCTACACCTTC.

The CDR3 reads CASPTSPAGEGGVTDTQYF. CDR3 coding DNA: TGTGCCAGCCCCACGAGTCCAGCGGGAGAGGGAGGGGTCACAGATACGCAGTATTTT. The gene calls are TRBV7-9 and TRBJ2-3; 8 nucleotides agree with TRBD2. This CDR3 contains 19 residues. With 8 bases clipped from V and 2 bases from J, the junction kept 21 bases outside the gene matches. The germline gives CDR1 SEHNR, CDR2 FQNEAQ (reference sequence).

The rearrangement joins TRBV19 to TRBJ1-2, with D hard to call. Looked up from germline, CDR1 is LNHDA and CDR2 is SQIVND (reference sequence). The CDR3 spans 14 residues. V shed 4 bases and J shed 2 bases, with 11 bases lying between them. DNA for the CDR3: TGTGCCAGTAGTACAGACGGGATCAACTATGGCTACACCTTC. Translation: CASSTDGINYGYTF.

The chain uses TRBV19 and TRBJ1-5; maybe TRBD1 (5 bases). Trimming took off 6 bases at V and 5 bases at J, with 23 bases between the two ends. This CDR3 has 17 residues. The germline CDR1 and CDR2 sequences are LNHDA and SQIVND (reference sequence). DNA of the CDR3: TGTGCCAGTAGCCATTATTGGGACCCTCGGGGCGATCAGCCCCAGCATTTT. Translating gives CASSHYWDPRGDQPQHF.

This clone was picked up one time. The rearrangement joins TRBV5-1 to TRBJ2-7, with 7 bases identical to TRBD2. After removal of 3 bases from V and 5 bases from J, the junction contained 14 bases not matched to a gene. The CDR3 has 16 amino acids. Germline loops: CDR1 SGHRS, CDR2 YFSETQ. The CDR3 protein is CASSWFGAGVLNEQYF. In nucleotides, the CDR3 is TGCGCCAGCAGCTGGTTTGGCGCGGGAGTTCTCAACGAGCAGTACTTC.

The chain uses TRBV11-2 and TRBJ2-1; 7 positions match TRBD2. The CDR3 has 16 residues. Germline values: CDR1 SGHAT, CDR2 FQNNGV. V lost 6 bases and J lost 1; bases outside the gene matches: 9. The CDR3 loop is CASSRRGRVSYNEQFF. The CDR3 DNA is TGTGCCAGCAGTAGACGGGGGAGGGTTTCCTACAATGAGCAGTTCTTC.

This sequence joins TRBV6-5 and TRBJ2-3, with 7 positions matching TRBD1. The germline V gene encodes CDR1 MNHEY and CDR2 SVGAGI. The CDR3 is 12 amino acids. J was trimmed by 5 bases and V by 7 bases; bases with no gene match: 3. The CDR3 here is CASTAGGDTQYF. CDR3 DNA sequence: TGTGCCAGCACCGCAGGGGGAGATACGCAGTATTTT.

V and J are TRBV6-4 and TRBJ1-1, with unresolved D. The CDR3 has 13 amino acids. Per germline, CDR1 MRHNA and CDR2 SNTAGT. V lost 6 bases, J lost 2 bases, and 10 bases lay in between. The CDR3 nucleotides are TGTGCCAGCAGCGTACAGCAAAACACTGAAGCTTTCTTT. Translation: CASSVQQNTEAFF.

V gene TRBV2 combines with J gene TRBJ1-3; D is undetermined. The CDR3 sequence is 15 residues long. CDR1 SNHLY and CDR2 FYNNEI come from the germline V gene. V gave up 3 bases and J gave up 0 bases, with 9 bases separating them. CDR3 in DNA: TGTGCCAGCAGTGAGTCTGGACCCTCTGGAAACACCATATATTTT. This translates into CASSESGPSGNTIYF.

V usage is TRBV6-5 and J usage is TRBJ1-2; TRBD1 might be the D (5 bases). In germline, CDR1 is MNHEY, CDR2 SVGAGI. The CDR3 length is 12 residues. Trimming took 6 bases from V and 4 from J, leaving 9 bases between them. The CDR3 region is CASSLGGYGYTF. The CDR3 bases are TGTGCCAGCAGCCTCGGGGGCTATGGCTACACCTTC.

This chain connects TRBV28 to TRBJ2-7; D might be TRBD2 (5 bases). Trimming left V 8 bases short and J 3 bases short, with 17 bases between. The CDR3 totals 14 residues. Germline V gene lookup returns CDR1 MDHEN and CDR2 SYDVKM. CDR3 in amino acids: CASQAASRGYEQYF. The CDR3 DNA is TGTGCCAGCCAAGCGGCGAGCCGGGGCTACGAGCAGTACTTC.

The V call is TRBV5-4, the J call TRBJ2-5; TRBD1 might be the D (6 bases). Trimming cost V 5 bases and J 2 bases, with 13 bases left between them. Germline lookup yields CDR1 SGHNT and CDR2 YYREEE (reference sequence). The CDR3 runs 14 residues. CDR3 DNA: TGTGCCAGCAGTTCAAACAGGGAGCAAGAGACCCAGTACTTC. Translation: CASSSNREQETQYF.

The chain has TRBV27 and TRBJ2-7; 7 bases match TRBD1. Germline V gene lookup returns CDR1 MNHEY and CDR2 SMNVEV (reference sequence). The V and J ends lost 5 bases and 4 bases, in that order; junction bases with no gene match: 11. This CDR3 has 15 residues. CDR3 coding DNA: TGTGCCAGCAGTCTAAATGGACAGGTGCTTTACGAGCAGTACTTC. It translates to CASSLNGQVLYEQYF.

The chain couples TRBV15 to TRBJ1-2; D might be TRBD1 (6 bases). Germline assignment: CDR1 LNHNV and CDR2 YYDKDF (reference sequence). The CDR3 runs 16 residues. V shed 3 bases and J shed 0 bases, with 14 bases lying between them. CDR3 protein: CATSRGRGEANYGYTF. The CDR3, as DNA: TGTGCCACCAGCAGGGGCAGGGGTGAAGCTAACTATGGCTACACCTTC.

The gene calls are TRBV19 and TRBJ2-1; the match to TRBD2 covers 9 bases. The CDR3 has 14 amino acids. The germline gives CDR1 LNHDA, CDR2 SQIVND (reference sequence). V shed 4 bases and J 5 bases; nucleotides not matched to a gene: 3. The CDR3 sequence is CASSKSGGNNEQFF. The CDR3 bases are TGTGCCAGTAGTAAGAGCGGGGGGAACAATGAGCAGTTCTTC.

The CDR3 loop reads CASSPGLAGSTGELFF. The CDR3 nucleotides are TGCGCCAGCAGCCCGGGACTAGCGGGAAGTACCGGGGAGCTGTTTTTT. The chain is built from TRBV5-1 and TRBJ2-2, with TRBD2 identical over 13 bases. Germline lookup yields CDR1 SGHRS and CDR2 YFSETQ. With V trimmed by 4 bases and J by 5 bases, 5 bases remained unmatched. The CDR3 covers 16 residues.

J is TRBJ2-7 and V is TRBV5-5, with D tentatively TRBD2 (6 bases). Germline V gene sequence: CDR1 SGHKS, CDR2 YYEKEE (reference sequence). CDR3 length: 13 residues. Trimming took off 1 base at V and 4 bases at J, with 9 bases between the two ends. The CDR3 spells CASSLILAYEQYF. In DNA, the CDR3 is TGTGCCAGCAGCTTGATACTAGCTTACGAGCAGTACTTC. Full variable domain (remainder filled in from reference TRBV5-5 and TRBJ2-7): DAGVTQSPTHLIKTRGQQVTLRCSPISGHKSVSWYQQVLGQGPQFIFQYYEKEERGRGNFPDRFSARQFPNYSSELNVNALLLGDSALYLCASSLILAYEQYFGPGTRLTVT.